The 32 T cell receptor beta chains below all came from one sample that was sequenced in a study of T cell responses to AZD1222 COVID-19 vaccine. TCRdb's copy holds only in-frame clones and misses some; the assay was immunoSEQ multiplex PCR. The data show tens of thousands of clones, with roughly 90% seen just once and approximately 2% held by the top ten. The material was peripheral blood, obtained on day 0 of AZD1222 vaccination. The receptors shown here come from an adult in good health.

This clone was counted a few times. The V and J genes are TRBV30 and TRBJ1-3; D perhaps matches TRBD1 (5 bases). With 0 bases removed from V and 4 bases from J, the gap between germline ends came to 10 bases. The length of the CDR3 is 14 residues. From germline, CDR1 is GTSNPN and CDR2 SVGIG (reference sequence). The CDR3 sequence is CAWSVGGSGNTIYF. DNA of the CDR3: TGTGCCTGGAGTGTGGGGGGATCCGGAAACACCATATATTTT.

V usage is TRBV19 and J usage is TRBJ2-4; the D gene is possibly TRBD2 (7 bases). This CDR3 has 12 residues. The germline V gene has CDR1 LNHDA and CDR2 SQIVND (reference sequence). Trimming cost V 8 bases and J 6 bases, with 11 bases left between them. The DNA of the CDR3 is TGTGCCAGTGGGGGGGGCGGAAACATTCAGTACTTC. It codes for CASGGGGNIQYF.

V and J are TRBV3-1 (or the pseudogene TRBV3-2) and TRBJ2-7; 10 bases agree with TRBD1. In germline, CDR1 is LGHDT, CDR2 YNNKEL (reference sequence). V was clipped by 6 bases and J by 2 bases; unmatched bases: 7. The CDR3 loop spans 15 amino acids. This CDR3 reads CASSTSGTGAYEQYF. CDR3 DNA sequence: TGTGCCAGCAGTACCTCCGGGACAGGGGCCTACGAGCAGTACTTC.

This chain joins TRBV11-2 and TRBJ2-3, with a possible D match to TRBD2 (5 bases). Trimming pared 3 bases from V and 5 bases from J, leaving 21 bases between. In germline, CDR1 is SGHAT, CDR2 FQNNGV. The CDR3 is 17 residues long. CDR3 sequence (DNA): TGTGCCAGCAGCTTTCGTGCTCGGCAAGGAGGAGTAGATACGCAGTATTTT. Its translation is CASSFRARQGGVDTQYF.

The chain uses TRBV2 and TRBJ2-7; 9 nucleotides match TRBD1. Germline CDR1 reads SNHLY; CDR2 reads FYNNEI. V lost 8 bases and J lost 1; bases outside the gene matches: 3. This CDR3 region has 13 residues. CDR3 amino acids: CASGQGPSYEQYF. The DNA for the CDR3 is TGTGCCAGCGGACAGGGGCCTTCCTACGAGCAGTACTTC. The full variable domain, with the rest looked up from reference TRBV2 and TRBJ2-7, is EPEVTQTPSHQVTQMGQEVILRCVPISNHLYFYWYRQILGQKVEFLVSFYNNEISEKSEIFDDQFSVERPDGSNFTLKIRSTKLEDSAMYFCASGQGPSYEQYFGPGTRLTVT.

The rearrangement links TRBV29-1 to TRBJ1-1; 7 bases agree with TRBD1. The CDR3 contains 13 residues. Germline V gene data show CDR1 as SQVTM and CDR2 as ANQGSEA. Trimming at V came to 8 bases and at J to 4 bases, leaving 10 bases not matched to a gene. CDR3 coding DNA: TGCAGCTCCTATCCGGGACAGTCCACTGAAGCTTTCTTT. This codes for CSSYPGQSTEAFF.

The chain links TRBV18 to TRBJ1-1; TRBD1 matches 8 bases. The CDR3 contains 14 residues. In germline, CDR1 is KGHSH, CDR2 LQKENI. Trimming removed 0 bases from V and 6 bases from J; junction bases left unmatched: 3. CDR3 protein: CASSPPRDRSEAFF. The CDR3 DNA reads as TGTGCCAGCTCACCACCTAGGGACAGGTCTGAAGCTTTCTTT. Looking up the rest from reference TRBV18 and TRBJ1-1 gives the full variable domain: NAGVMQNPRHLVRRRGQEARLRCSPMKGHSHVYWYRQLPEEGLKFMVYLQKENIIDESGMPKERFSAEFPKEGPSILRIQQVVRGDSAAYFCASSPPRDRSEAFFGQGTRLTVV.

This sequence joins TRBV30 and TRBJ2-7; D uncertain. CDR3 length: 12 residues. From germline, CDR1 is GTSNPN and CDR2 SVGIG (reference sequence). The V end was cut by 4 bases, the J end by 4 bases, with 11 bases between. The CDR3 nucleotides are TGTGCCTGGACGGCACTCGGGTACGAGCAGTACTTC. Translation gives CAWTALGYEQYF.

This clone has more than one count but fewer than ten. The chain links TRBV5-8 to TRBJ1-2; 9 bases agree with TRBD1. Looked up from germline, CDR1 is SGHTS and CDR2 is YDEGEE. CDR3 length: 14 amino acids. V was clipped by 4 bases and J by 4 bases; unmatched bases: 5. CDR3 coding DNA: TGTGCCAGCAGCCCGGGACAGGGTCCCTATGGCTACACCTTC. Encoded protein: CASSPGQGPYGYTF.

This clone appeared a single time. The gene calls are TRBV4-2 and TRBJ2-2; 8 bases align to TRBD2. V gave up 4 bases and J gave up 4 bases; unmatched junction bases: 8. The CDR3 is 16 amino acids. CDR1 LGHNA and CDR2 YNFKEQ come from the germline V gene. CDR3 sequence (DNA): TGTGCCAGCAGCCCACTCGGGGGGGCGACCACCGGGGAGCTGTTTTTT. Encoded protein: CASSPLGGATTGELFF.

J is TRBJ1-5 and V is TRBV28; D remains unclear. The germline V and J ends were trimmed by 2 bases and 2 bases, with 13 bases remaining between them. Germline V CDR1 and CDR2: MDHEN, SYDVKM. The CDR3 sequence is 16 residues long. The CDR3 DNA reads TGTGCCAGCAGTTTAAGGGTCTGGGAGGGCAATCAGCCCCAGCATTTT. Its translation: CASSLRVWEGNQPQHF. Full variable domain (rest looked up from reference TRBV28 and TRBJ1-5): DVKVTQSSRYLVKRTGEKVFLECVQDMDHENMFWYRQDPGLGLRLIYFSYDVKMKEKGDIPEGYSVSREKKERFSLILESASTNQTSMYLCASSLRVWEGNQPQHFGDGTRLSIL.

This clone appeared a single time. The chain links TRBV6-5 to TRBJ2-7; D unresolved. The CDR3 totals 11 residues. The germline V and J ends were trimmed by 7 bases and 3 bases, with 7 bases remaining between them. Per the germline V gene, CDR1 is MNHEY and CDR2 is SVGAGI. The CDR3 bases are TGTGCCAGCACCTCCGTCTACGAGCAGTACTTC. Its translation: CASTSVYEQYF.

The chain has TRBV9 and TRBJ2-7; D may correspond to TRBD1 or TRBD2 (5 bases each). V was cut by 0 bases and J by 1 base, with 11 bases left in between. This CDR3 comprises 15 residues. Germline lookup yields CDR1 SGDLS and CDR2 YYNGEE. CDR3 protein: CASSVATGQSYEQYF. The CDR3 region has the DNA TGTGCCAGCAGCGTAGCTACGGGGCAGTCCTACGAGCAGTACTTC.

The genes are TRBV6-5 and TRBJ2-2; no firm D call. This CDR3 spans 12 amino acids. Trimming stripped 5 bases from V and 2 bases from J, with 3 bases between. Germline CDR1 and CDR2: MNHEY and SVGAGI. CDR3 amino acids: CASSSNTGELFF. The CDR3 coding sequence is TGTGCCAGCAGTAGTAACACCGGGGAGCTGTTTTTT.

The V call is TRBV19, the J call TRBJ1-3; D possibly corresponds to TRBD1 (5 bases). The germline V gene has CDR1 LNHDA and CDR2 SQIVND (reference sequence). Trimming pared 7 bases from V and 0 bases from J, leaving 13 bases between. The CDR3 is 15 residues long. CDR3 amino acids: CASTPQDTSGNTIYF. The CDR3 nucleotides are TGTGCCAGTACCCCCCAGGACACCTCTGGAAACACCATATATTTT.

This chain uses TRBV5-4 with TRBJ2-1, with D uncertain. There are 11 residues in the CDR3. V shed 0 bases and J shed 10 bases, with 5 bases lying between them. Per the germline V gene, CDR1 is SGHNT and CDR2 is YYREEE (reference sequence). CDR3 region: CASSLEREQFF. The CDR3 region has the DNA TGTGCCAGCAGCTTGGAAAGGGAGCAGTTCTTC.

V is TRBV9 and J is TRBJ2-2; TRBD2 might be the D (6 bases). The V gene lost 0 bases and the J gene lost 3 bases, with 18 bases spanning the gap. Germline lookup yields CDR1 SGDLS and CDR2 YYNGEE. This CDR3 is 18 amino acids long. This CDR3 is CASSVESLGGTYTGELFF. The CDR3 DNA reads as TGTGCCAGCAGCGTAGAGTCCCTAGGCGGGACCTACACCGGGGAGCTGTTTTTT. The whole variable domain, remainder taken from reference TRBV9 and TRBJ2-2, is DSGVTQTPKHLITATGQRVTLRCSPRSGDLSVYWYQQSLDQGLQFLIQYYNGEERAKGNILERFSAQQFPDLHSELNLSSLELGDSALYFCASSVESLGGTYTGELFFGEGSRLTVL.

This clone was observed once. This chain connects TRBV6-5 to TRBJ2-7; no reliable D call. This CDR3 is 13 amino acids long. CDR1 is MNHEY, CDR2 SVGAGI, per germline. V lost 4 bases and J 2 bases, leaving 9 bases between the germline ends. The chain's CDR3 is CASSSPNTYEQYF. The CDR3 coding sequence is TGTGCCAGCAGTTCTCCAAATACCTACGAGCAGTACTTC.

V gene TRBV9 combines with J gene TRBJ2-2; 7 nucleotides agree with TRBD1. Germline assignment: CDR1 SGDLS and CDR2 YYNGEE. With 1 base clipped from V and 0 bases from J, the junction kept 3 bases outside the gene matches. The CDR3 is 16 residues long. CDR3 nucleotides: TGTGCCAGCAGCGTAATAGGGGGCTCGAACACCGGGGAGCTGTTTTTT. This codes for CASSVIGGSNTGELFF.

The chain combines TRBV2 with TRBJ1-2, with 8 bases matching TRBD1. Germline values: CDR1 SNHLY, CDR2 FYNNEI. With V trimmed by 6 bases and J by 1 base, 7 bases remained unmatched. This CDR3 is built from 15 residues. DNA of the CDR3: TGTGCCAGCAGGGGGGGACAGGAAATTAACTATGGCTACACCTTC. It is translated as CASRGGQEINYGYTF.

The chain has TRBV5-1 and TRBJ2-1, with D perhaps matching TRBD1 or TRBD2 (6 bases each). This CDR3 contains 17 residues. V dropped 2 bases and J dropped 3 bases, with 18 bases sitting between them. CDR1 is SGHRS and CDR2 is YFSETQ in the germline V gene. CDR3: CASSLTGTGSLYNEQFF. As DNA, the CDR3 is TGCGCCAGCAGCTTAACAGGGACCGGGAGTCTCTACAATGAGCAGTTCTTC.

The J gene is TRBJ1-1, the V gene TRBV2; maybe TRBD1 (6 bases). The length of the CDR3 is 14 residues. The germline V gene has CDR1 SNHLY and CDR2 FYNNEI. V dropped 8 bases and J dropped 4 bases, with 17 bases sitting between them. The CDR3 region is CASEQQGRGTEAFF. CDR3 bases: TGTGCCAGCGAACAACAGGGTAGGGGCACTGAAGCTTTCTTT.

CDR3 nucleotides: TGTGCCAGCAGCCAGCGGACAGTTACAGATACGCAGTATTTT. It is translated as CASSQRTVTDTQYF. The V gene is TRBV3-1 (or the pseudogene TRBV3-2), the J gene TRBJ2-3; possible D gene TRBD1, 6 bases. Between the trimmed V and J ends, which lost 3 bases and 3 bases, there was a span of 10 bases. Germline V CDR1 and CDR2: LGHDT, YNNKEL (reference sequence). The length of the CDR3 is 14 residues.

The chain has TRBV25-1 and TRBJ1-3, with D possibly TRBD1 on 6 matching bases. V shed 4 bases and J shed 0 bases, with 13 bases lying between them. CDR3 length equals 16 residues. The V gene's germline CDR1 is MGHDK and CDR2 SYGVNS. The CDR3 sequence: CASSVDRPLSGNTIYF. The DNA of the CDR3 is TGTGCCAGCAGTGTAGACAGGCCCCTCTCTGGAAACACCATATATTTT.

The rearrangement uses TRBV5-8 and TRBJ1-6; 8 bases are shared with TRBD1. V shed 4 bases and J 10 bases; nucleotides not matched to a gene: 7. The CDR3 runs 14 residues. Germline loops: CDR1 SGHTS, CDR2 YDEGEE. The CDR3 reads CASSPGTGWSPLHF. CDR3 nucleotide sequence: TGTGCCAGCAGCCCGGGGACAGGTTGGTCACCCCTCCACTTT.

The genes are TRBV29-1 and TRBJ2-3; D gene uncertain. Between the trimmed V and J ends, which lost 8 bases and 0 bases, there was a span of 12 bases. CDR1 and CDR2 (germline): SQVTM, ANQGSEA. The CDR3 is 13 amino acids. The CDR3 nucleotides read TGCAGCCAAAGACGAACTAGCACAGATACGCAGTATTTT. Translation: CSQRRTSTDTQYF.

V and J are TRBV2 and TRBJ1-2; 8 bases fit TRBD1. This CDR3 region has 14 residues. V was pared by 1 base and J by 4 bases, with 2 bases of the junction left unmatched. Germline loops: CDR1 SNHLY, CDR2 FYNNEI. The CDR3 reads CASSEGTGSYGYTF. For the CDR3, the DNA is TGTGCCAGCAGTGAAGGGACAGGGAGCTATGGCTACACCTTC.

The chain combines TRBV19 with TRBJ1-5; D perhaps matches TRBD1 (6 bases). The CDR3 loop spans 13 amino acids. V lost 6 bases, J lost 7 bases, and 13 bases lay in between. From germline, CDR1 is LNHDA and CDR2 SQIVND (reference sequence). The CDR3 loop is CASRKGGSQPQHF. DNA for the CDR3: TGTGCCAGTAGAAAGGGGGGTAGCCAGCCCCAGCATTTT. The entire variable domain, with the rest obtained from reference TRBV19 and TRBJ1-5, is as follows: DGGITQSPKYLFRKEGQNVTLSCEQNLNHDAMYWYRQDPGQGLRLIYYSQIVNDFQKGDIAEGYSVSREKKESFPLTVTSAQKNPTAFYLCASRKGGSQPQHFGDGTRLSIL.

With regard to this clone: Different DNA sequences within this sample yield the same CDR3. The chain links TRBV12-3 or TRBV12-4 to TRBJ1-1; D is unresolved. This CDR3 contains 13 residues. V was clipped by 3 bases and J by 4 bases, with 9 bases between them. The CDR3 reads CASSLSGGTEAFF. CDR3 coding DNA: TGTGCCAGCAGTTTGTCCGGAGGCACTGAAGCTTTCTTT.

This clone was found once. This sequence joins TRBV18 and TRBJ2-1, with D tentatively TRBD2 (6 bases). The germline V gene encodes CDR1 KGHSH and CDR2 LQKENI. The CDR3 is 16 amino acids. V lost 0 bases, J lost 12 bases, and 21 bases lay in between. CDR3 protein: CASSPPSLPAVGGQFF. DNA of the CDR3: TGTGCCAGCTCACCACCTTCTCTGCCGGCAGTGGGGGGGCAGTTCTTC.

The V gene is TRBV2, the J gene TRBJ1-2; D is possibly TRBD1 (6 bases). The germline V gene has CDR1 SNHLY and CDR2 FYNNEI. Between the trimmed V and J ends, which lost 4 bases and 0 bases, there was a span of 12 bases. This CDR3 spans 15 amino acids. The CDR3: CASSAGQSTNYGYTF. In DNA form, the CDR3 reads TGTGCCAGCAGTGCAGGACAGTCAACTAACTATGGCTACACCTTC.

V and J are TRBV15 and TRBJ2-7; D not certain. This CDR3 has 13 amino acids. V shed 2 bases and J shed 6 bases, with 11 bases lying between them. Per germline, CDR1 LNHNV and CDR2 YYDKDF (reference sequence). CDR3 nucleotide sequence: TGTGCCACCAGCAGACTAGTCGCCCGCGAGCAGTACTTC. Its protein product is CATSRLVAREQYF.